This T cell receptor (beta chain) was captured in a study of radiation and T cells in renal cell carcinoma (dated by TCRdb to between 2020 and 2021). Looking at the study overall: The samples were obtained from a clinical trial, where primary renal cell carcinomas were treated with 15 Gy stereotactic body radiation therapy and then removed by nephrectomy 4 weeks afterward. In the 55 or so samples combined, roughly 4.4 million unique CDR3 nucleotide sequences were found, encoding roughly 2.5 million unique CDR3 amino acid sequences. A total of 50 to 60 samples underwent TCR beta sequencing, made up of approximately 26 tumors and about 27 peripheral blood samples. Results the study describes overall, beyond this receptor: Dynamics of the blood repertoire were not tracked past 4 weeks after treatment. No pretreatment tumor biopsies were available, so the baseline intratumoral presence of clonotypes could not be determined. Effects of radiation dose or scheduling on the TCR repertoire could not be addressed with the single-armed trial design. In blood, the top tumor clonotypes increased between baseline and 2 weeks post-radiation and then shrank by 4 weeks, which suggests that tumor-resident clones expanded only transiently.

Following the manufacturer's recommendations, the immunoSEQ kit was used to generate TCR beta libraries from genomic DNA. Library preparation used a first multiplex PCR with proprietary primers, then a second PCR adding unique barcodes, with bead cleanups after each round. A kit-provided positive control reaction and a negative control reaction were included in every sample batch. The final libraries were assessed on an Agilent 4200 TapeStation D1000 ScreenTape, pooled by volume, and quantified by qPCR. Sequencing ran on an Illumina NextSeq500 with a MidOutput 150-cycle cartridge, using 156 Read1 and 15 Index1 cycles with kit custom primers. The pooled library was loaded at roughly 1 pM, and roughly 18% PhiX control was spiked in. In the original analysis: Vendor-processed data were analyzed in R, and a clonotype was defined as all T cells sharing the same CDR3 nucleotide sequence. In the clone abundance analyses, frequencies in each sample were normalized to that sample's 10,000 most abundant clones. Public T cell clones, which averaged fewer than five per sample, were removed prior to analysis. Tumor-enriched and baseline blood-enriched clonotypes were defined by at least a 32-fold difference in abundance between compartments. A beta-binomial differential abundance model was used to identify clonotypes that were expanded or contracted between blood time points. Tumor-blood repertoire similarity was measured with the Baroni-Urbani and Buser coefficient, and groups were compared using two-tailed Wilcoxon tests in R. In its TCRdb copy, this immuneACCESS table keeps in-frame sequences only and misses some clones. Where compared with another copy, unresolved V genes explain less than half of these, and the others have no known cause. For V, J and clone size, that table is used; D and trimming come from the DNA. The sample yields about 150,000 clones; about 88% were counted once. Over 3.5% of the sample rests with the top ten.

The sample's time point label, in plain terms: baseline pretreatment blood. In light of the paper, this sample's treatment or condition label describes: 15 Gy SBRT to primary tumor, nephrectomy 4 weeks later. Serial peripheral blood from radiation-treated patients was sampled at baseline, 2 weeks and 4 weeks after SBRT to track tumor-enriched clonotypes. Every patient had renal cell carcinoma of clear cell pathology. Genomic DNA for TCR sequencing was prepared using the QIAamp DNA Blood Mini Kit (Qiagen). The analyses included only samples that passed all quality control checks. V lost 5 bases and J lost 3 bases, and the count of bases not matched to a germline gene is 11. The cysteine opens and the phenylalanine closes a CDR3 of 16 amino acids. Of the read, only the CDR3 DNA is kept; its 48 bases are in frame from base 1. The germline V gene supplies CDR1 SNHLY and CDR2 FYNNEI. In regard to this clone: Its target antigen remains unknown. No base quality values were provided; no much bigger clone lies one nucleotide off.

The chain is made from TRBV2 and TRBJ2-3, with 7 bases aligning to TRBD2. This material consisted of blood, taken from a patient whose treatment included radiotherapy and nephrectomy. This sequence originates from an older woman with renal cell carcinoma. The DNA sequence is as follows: TGTGCCAGCAGTCCCCCTGGGGGGGGTCGGACAGATACGCAGTATTTT. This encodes CASSPPGGGRTDTQYF. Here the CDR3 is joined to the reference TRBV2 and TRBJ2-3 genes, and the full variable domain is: EPEVTQTPSHQVTQMGQEVILRCVPISNHLYFYWYRQILGQKVEFLVSFYNNEISEKSEIFDDQFSVERPDGSNFTLKIRSTKLEDSAMYFCASSPPGGGRTDTQYFGPGTRLTVL.